Below are 9 T cell receptor beta chains sequenced from a single sample in a study of T cell repertoires in cytomegalovirus infection. One entry per CDR3 protein, called by TCRdb with MiXCR from the reads. The sample has a few hundred thousand distinct CDR3 sequences, roughly an eighth seen once. Sequenced: PBMCs. The receptors were sampled from a human donor in good health (CMV status not recorded). Some clones in this sample may be carry-over from other donors' samples.

This clonotype was recorded at least ten times. The rearrangement links TRBV7-9 to TRBJ1-2; TRBD1 matches at 7 bases. With 5 bases clipped from V and 3 bases from J, the junction kept 12 bases outside the gene matches. The CDR3 contains 16 residues. The germline CDR1 and CDR2 sequences are SEHNR and FQNEAQ (reference sequence). CDR3 sequence: CASSLPSGTEHYGYTF. The CDR3 DNA follows: TGTGCCAGCAGCCTCCCCTCGGGGACAGAGCACTATGGCTACACCTTC.

This clonotype was seen ten or more times. V usage is TRBV28 and J usage is TRBJ2-5; 9 nucleotides line up with TRBD2. J was trimmed by 5 bases and V by 5 bases; bases with no gene match: 6. This CDR3 is built from 14 residues. The germline gives CDR1 MDHEN, CDR2 SYDVKM. CDR3 protein: CASSLGLAYETQYF. The CDR3 DNA sequence: TGTGCCAGCAGTCTCGGACTAGCGTATGAGACCCAGTACTTC.

The chain combines TRBV5-6 with TRBJ2-1; perhaps TRBD1 as D (6 bases). Per the germline V gene, CDR1 is SGHDT and CDR2 is YYEEEE. There are 15 residues in the CDR3. Trimming stripped 5 bases from V and 3 bases from J, with 15 bases between. The CDR3 coding sequence is TGTGCCAGCAGTCCCACAGGGTACGGCTACAATGAGCAGTTCTTC. Its translation is CASSPTGYGYNEQFF.

This clonotype was seen ten or more times. The gene calls are TRBV7-8 and TRBJ1-5, with D tentatively TRBD1 (6 bases). The CDR3 is 16 amino acids. The V end lost 0 bases, the J end lost 6 bases, and 15 bases lay between the germline ends. The germline gives CDR1 SGHVS, CDR2 FQNEAQ. CDR3 sequence reads: CASSLALRGLGQPQHF. In nucleotides, the CDR3 is TGTGCCAGCAGCTTAGCGCTCAGGGGCTTAGGTCAGCCCCAGCATTTT.

As concerns this clonotype: Since no conserved phenylalanine or tryptophan closes the CDR3, a read error is the likely cause. The chain is built from TRBV29-1 and TRBJ2-7; D is undetermined. The germline V gene encodes CDR1 SQVTM and CDR2 ANQGSEA. This CDR3 comprises 14 residues. V was cut by 3 bases and J by 4 bases, with 16 bases left in between. The CDR3 here is CSVDDGDDRYEQYS. The CDR3 DNA is TGCAGCGTTGATGACGGAGATGATCGGTACGAGCAGTACTCC.

The chain carries TRBV29-1 and TRBJ2-7, with TRBD1 matching 9 bases. The CDR3 loop spans 13 amino acids. The germline gives CDR1 SQVTM, CDR2 ANQGSEA. V shed 6 bases, J shed 3 bases, and the junction held 6 bases outside the gene matches. In DNA, the CDR3 is TGCAGCGTCACCCCGGGACAGGGCTACGAGCAGTACTTC. The encoded protein is CSVTPGQGYEQYF.

The genes are TRBV20-1 and TRBJ2-2; D is unresolved. The germline CDR1 and CDR2 sequences are DFQATT and SNEGSKA (reference sequence). The CDR3 covers 11 residues. V was shortened by 6 bases and J by 6 bases, with 8 bases between the two germline ends. Written as DNA, the CDR3 is TGCAGTGCCCCCACCCCCGGGGAGCTGTTTTTT. As protein: CSAPTPGELFF.

The V gene is TRBV29-1, the J gene TRBJ2-5, with 12 bases lining up with TRBD2. Germline values: CDR1 SQVTM, CDR2 ANQGSEA. The CDR3 length is 12 residues. The CDR3 spells CSASGGEETQYF. In DNA, the CDR3 is TGCAGTGCTAGCGGGGGGGAGGAGACCCAGTACTTC. Looking up the rest from reference TRBV29-1 and TRBJ2-5 gives the full variable domain: SAVISQKPSRDICQRGTSLTIQCQVDSQVTMMFWYRQQPGQSLTLIATANQGSEATYESGFVIDKFPISRPNLTFSTLTVSNMSPEDSSIYLCSASGGEETQYFGPGTRLLVL.

This sequence joins TRBV2 and TRBJ1-2, with TRBD1 identical over 7 bases. Germline CDR1 and CDR2: SNHLY and FYNNEI. Germline trimming cut 6 bases from V and 4 bases from J; bases unmatched to any gene: 5. There are 13 residues in the CDR3. DNA for the CDR3: TGTGCCAGCAGGGACGGGACAGCCTATGGCTACACCTTC. Amino acid sequence: CASRDGTAYGYTF.